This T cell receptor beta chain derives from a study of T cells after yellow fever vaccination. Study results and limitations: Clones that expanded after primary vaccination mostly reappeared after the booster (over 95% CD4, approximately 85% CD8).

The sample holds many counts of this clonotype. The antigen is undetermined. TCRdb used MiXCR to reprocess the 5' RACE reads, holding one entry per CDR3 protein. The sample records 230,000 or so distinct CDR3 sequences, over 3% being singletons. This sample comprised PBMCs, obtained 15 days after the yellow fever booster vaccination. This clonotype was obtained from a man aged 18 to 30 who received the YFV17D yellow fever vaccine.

The CDR3 reads CASSFGIGAYEQYV. CDR3 DNA sequence: TGTGCCAGCAGTTTCGGGATCGGAGCTTACGAGCAGTACGTC. The chain is built from TRBV27 and TRBJ2-7; TRBD2 is a possible D gene (5 bases). Germline V gene sequence: CDR1 MNHEY, CDR2 SMNVEV (reference sequence). This CDR3 is built from 14 residues. V lost 3 bases and J lost 4, with 13 bases in between.